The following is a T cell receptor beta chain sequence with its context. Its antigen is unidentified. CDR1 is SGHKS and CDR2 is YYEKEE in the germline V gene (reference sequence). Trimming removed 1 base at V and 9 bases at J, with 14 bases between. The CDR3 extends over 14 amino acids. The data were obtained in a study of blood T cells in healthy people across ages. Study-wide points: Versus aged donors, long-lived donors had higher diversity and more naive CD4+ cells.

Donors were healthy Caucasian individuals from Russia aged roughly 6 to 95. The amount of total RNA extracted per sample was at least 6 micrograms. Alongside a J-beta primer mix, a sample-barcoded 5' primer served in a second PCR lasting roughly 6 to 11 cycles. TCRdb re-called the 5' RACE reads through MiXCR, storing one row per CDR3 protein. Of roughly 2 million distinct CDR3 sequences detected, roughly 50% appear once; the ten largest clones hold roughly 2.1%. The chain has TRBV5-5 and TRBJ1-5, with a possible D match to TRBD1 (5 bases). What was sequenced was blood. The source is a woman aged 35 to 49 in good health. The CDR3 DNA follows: TGTGCCAGCAGCTTGAAAGGGGTGGGTCGGCCCCAGCATTTT. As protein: CASSLKGVGRPQHF.